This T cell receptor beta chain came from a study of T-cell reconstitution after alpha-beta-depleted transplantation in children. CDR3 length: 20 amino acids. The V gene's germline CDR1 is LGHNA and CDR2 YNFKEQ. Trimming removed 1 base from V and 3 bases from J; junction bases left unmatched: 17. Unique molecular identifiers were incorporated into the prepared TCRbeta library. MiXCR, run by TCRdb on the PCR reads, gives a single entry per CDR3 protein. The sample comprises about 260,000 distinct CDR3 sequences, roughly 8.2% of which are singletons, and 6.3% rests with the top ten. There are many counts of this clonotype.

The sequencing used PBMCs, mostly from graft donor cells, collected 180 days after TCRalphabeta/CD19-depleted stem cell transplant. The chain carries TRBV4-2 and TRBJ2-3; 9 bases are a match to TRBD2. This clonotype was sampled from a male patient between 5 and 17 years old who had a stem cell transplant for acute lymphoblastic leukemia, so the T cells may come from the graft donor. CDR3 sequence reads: CASSQGLGRGGGALTDTQYF. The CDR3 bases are TGTGCCAGCAGCCAAGGTTTGGGCAGGGGCGGGGGGGCTCTGACAGATACGCAGTATTTT.